These 25 T cell receptor delta chains were sequenced from one sample in a study of γδ T cells in repeated Plasmodium falciparum infection. TCRdb re-processed the multiplex PCR reads using CATT. This table holds roughly 90,000 delta-chain clones, roughly 0.9% found once. Flow sorting of PBMC yielded separate Vgamma9/Vdelta2+ and Vdelta2-negative gammadelta T cell populations for bulk repertoire analysis. Sequenced input: gamma-delta T cells from blood. Receptor source: a pool of human donors (malaria-infected and uninfected, not separated).

As to this clone: Since a far larger clone is one base different, this is likely a read error. Distinct nucleotide sequences in the sample also encode this CDR3. The chain employs TRAV29/DV5 and TRDJ1; 10 nucleotides align to TRDD3. V dropped 2 bases and J dropped 4; count of bases not matched to a gene: 20. This CDR3 contains 19 residues. Per germline, CDR1 NSMFDY and CDR2 ISSIKDK. CDR3 residues: CAARAIGLQDSGGYDKLIF. DNA for the CDR3: TGTGCAGCAAGGGCTATAGGATTACAAGACTCTGGGGGATACGATAAACTCATCTTT.

Only a few counts were recorded for this clone. A far larger clone is one nucleotide away, so this likely arose from a read error. The sample has other DNA sequences that encode this CDR3 too. The V and J genes are TRDV1 and TRDJ1, with D unclear. Here the J gene came from matching the DNA to germline, since TCRdb omits it. Germline V gene sequence: CDR1 TSWWSYY, CDR2 QGS. Trimming took 2 bases from V and 7 from J, leaving 14 bases between them. The CDR3 contains 14 residues. DNA of the CDR3: TGTGCTCTTGGGGAAAAAAGGAGTCACGGTAAACTCATCTTT. This sequence encodes CALGEKRSHGKLIF.

In this sample, this clone turned up a few times. This DNA translates differently at residue 16 from the TCRdb protein, which is that of a much larger clone; a read error is likely, and the protein shown is the DNA's own translation. No J gene was named, though the V gene is TRDV1; the table's D call, TRDD3, has no DNA check behind it. The CDR3 sequence is 18 residues long. Germline lookup yields CDR1 TSWWSYY and CDR2 QGS. As DNA, the CDR3 is TGTGCTCTTGGGGAGTTAAGGCCTTCCCCCGTCGGGTTCGATAAACCCATCTTT. Translation gives CALGELRPSPVGFDKPIF.

This clone was seen a few times. The TCRdb protein comes from a much larger clone and disagrees with this DNA's translation at residue 4, likely due to a read error; the protein given here is derived from the DNA. This chain joins TRDV2 and TRDJ2; 9 bases agree with TRDD3. The J gene, missing from TCRdb, was assigned here through DNA to germline matching. This CDR3 has 14 residues. Germline V CDR1 and CDR2: GEAIGNYY, EKD. V lost 6 bases, J lost 8 bases, and 9 bases stayed unmatched. Here the CDR3 reads CACNQLGEPAQLFF. The CDR3 nucleotides are TGTGCCTGTAACCAACTGGGGGAACCCGCACAACTCTTCTTT.

This clone was detected a few times. TCRdb's protein, taken from a much larger clone, differs from this DNA's translation at residue 19, likely owing to a read error; the protein displayed comes from the DNA. V and J are TRDV1 and TRDJ1; 11 bases map to TRDD3. TCRdb lists no J gene, so it was determined here by aligning the DNA to germline. Germline values: CDR1 TSWWSYY, CDR2 QGS. CDR3 length: 22 amino acids. This chain's CDR3 is CALGDPPSSWGIHTSYTDELIF. As DNA, the CDR3 is TGTGCTCTTGGGGATCCCCCTTCCTCCTGGGGGATACACACTTCGTACACCGATGAACTCATCTTT.

A word on this clone: TCRdb assigns this DNA the protein of a much larger clone, which departs from its translation at residue 18; this likely reflects a read error, and the protein shown comes from translating the DNA. CDR3 in amino acids: CALGERPYLPTGGYFSWNTRQMFF. CDR3 nucleotides: TGTGCTCTTGGGGAAAGGCCCTACCTTCCAACTGGGGGATACTTCTCCTGGAACACCCGACAGATGTTTTTC. The V and J genes are TRDV1 and TRDJ3; 12 bases agree with TRDD3. In the absence of a J gene in TCRdb, the DNA was matched to germline to assign it here. The germline V gene has CDR1 TSWWSYY and CDR2 QGS. The CDR3 has 24 amino acids.

In this sample, this clone turned up a few times. TCRdb has a much larger clone's protein, which differs at residue 16 from the translation of this DNA, likely because of a read error; what is shown is the protein translated from the DNA. V and J are TRDV2 and TRDJ1; 9 bases fit TRDD3. The germline gives CDR1 GEAIGNYY, CDR2 EKD. This CDR3 spans 18 amino acids. CDR3 in amino acids: CACEKLGESATHTDKHIF. The CDR3 nucleotides are TGTGCCTGTGAGAAACTGGGGGAATCTGCAACCCACACCGATAAACACATCTTT.

J is TRDJ1 and V is TRDV1, with 9 bases that match TRDD3. No J gene was available from TCRdb, and it was assigned here by a germline match of the DNA. CDR1 and CDR2 from the germline V gene are TSWWSYY and QGS. The trim removed 3 bases at V and 8 bases at J, leaving 13 bases unmatched. The CDR3 loop spans 16 amino acids. CDR3: CALGDSTAGGSYKLIF. The CDR3, as DNA: TGTGCTCTTGGGGATTCTACGGCTGGGGGATCATACAAACTCATCTTT.

Concerning this clone itself: This may be a read error, as it is one base from a much larger clone. Other DNA sequences from this sample encode an identical CDR3 as well. The CDR3 spells CALGDPFLPNDKLIF. The CDR3 nucleotides are TGTGCTCTTGGGGACCCTTTCCTACCAAACGATAAACTCATCTTT. The J gene is TRDJ1, the V gene TRDV1; 7 bases align to TRDD2. Here the J gene came from matching the DNA to germline, since TCRdb omits it. The germline gives CDR1 TSWWSYY, CDR2 QGS. V shed 3 bases and J 4 bases; nucleotides not matched to a gene: 8. The CDR3 has 15 residues.

This clone was observed a few times. TCRdb's protein, taken from a much larger clone, differs from this DNA's translation at residue 10, likely owing to a read error; the protein displayed comes from the DNA. The chain has TRDV2 and TRDJ1, with unresolved D. TCRdb gives no J gene; it was assigned here by matching the DNA to germline. The CDR3 extends over 15 amino acids. Per the germline V gene, CDR1 is GEAIGNYY and CDR2 is EKD. The germline V and J ends were trimmed by 0 bases and 4 bases, with 14 bases remaining between them. The CDR3 nucleotides read TGTGCCTGTGACACCGTTGGACAGTACATCGATAAACTCATCTTT. Its translation is CACDTVGQYIDKLIF.

This clone was counted only a few times. This sequence is one base from a far larger clone and is likely a read error. Other DNA sequences in the same sample also yield this CDR3. The V and J genes are TRDV1 and TRDJ1, with D perhaps TRDD3 (5 bases). TCRdb leaves out the J gene; it was filled in here by matching the DNA to germline. The CDR3 length is 23 residues. Germline V CDR1 and CDR2: TSWWSYY, QGS. In nucleotides, the CDR3 is TGTGCCCTTGGGGAAGACCCGTCCCCTCTCTATAAGTCATTCTCCCCGTACACCGATAAACTCATCTTT. Protein sequence: CALGEDPSPLYKSFSPYTDKLIF.

This clone was recorded at least ten times. This DNA's translation differs at residue 3 from TCRdb's protein, which comes from a much larger clone; a read error is likely, and the protein shown is translated from the DNA. The J gene is TRDJ1, the V gene TRDV2; 10 nucleotides match TRDD3. The J gene was missing in TCRdb and was found by matching the end of the DNA to germline. The germline CDR1 and CDR2 sequences are GEAIGNYY and EKD. The CDR3 spans 18 residues. The CDR3 reads CARDTVGTGGSLPDKLIF. DNA for the CDR3: TGTGCCCGTGACACCGTCGGTACTGGGGGATCCCTCCCCGATAAACTCATCTTT.

This clone appeared a few times. A far more abundant clone sits one base away, making this likely a read error. The same CDR3 arises from other DNA sequences in this sample as well. The chain is built from TRDV1 and TRDJ1; 9 nucleotides align to TRDD3. The J gene, absent from TCRdb, was called here by matching the DNA to germline. V trimming: 3 bases; J trimming: 0 bases; junction bases outside the gene matches: 26. The CDR3 is made up of 23 amino acids. Germline CDR1 and CDR2: TSWWSYY and QGS. CDR3 amino acids: CALGDPLGPTKSTGGLNTDKLIF. The CDR3 nucleotides are TGTGCTCTTGGGGACCCGTTGGGTCCTACAAAATCTACTGGGGGACTAAACACCGATAAACTCATCTTT.

For this clone: A far larger clone is just one base off, so this is likely a read error. The sample carries other DNA sequences with the same CDR3. The chain has TRDV1 and TRDJ1; 9 nucleotides agree with TRDD3. TCRdb offers no J gene call, so here the DNA was matched to germline to obtain one. With V trimmed by 1 base and J by 7 bases, 22 bases remained unmatched. The CDR3 totals 20 residues. CDR1 is TSWWSYY and CDR2 is QGS in the germline V gene. Here the CDR3 DNA reads TGTGCTCTTGGGGAACCTAACGACTTCCTGCAACCTGGGGGATCCCTTAAACTCATCTTT. Protein product: CALGEPNDFLQPGGSLKLIF.

On this clone itself: TCRdb attributes to this sequence the protein of a much larger clone, which differs from the DNA translation at residue 11; a read error is likely, and the protein displayed is translated from the DNA. The chain recombines TRDV2 with TRDJ1; D unclear. Assignment of the J gene here rests on matching the DNA to germline, because TCRdb gives none. V gave up 0 bases and J gave up 2 bases, with 18 bases separating them. The CDR3 is 17 amino acids. Germline assignment: CDR1 GEAIGNYY and CDR2 EKD. CDR3 sequence: CACDTVNRESATDKLIF. CDR3 nucleotide sequence: TGTGCCTGTGACACCGTTAACCGGGAGTCCGCAACCGATAAACTCATCTTT.

The table lists this clone with many counts. TCRdb records a much larger clone's protein for this DNA, with a difference at residue 4 that likely arises from a read error; the protein given is the translation of the DNA. V and J are TRDV1 and TRDJ1, with TRDD3 as a possible D gene (6 bases). V was cut by 8 bases and J by 1 base, with 23 bases left in between. This CDR3 is 17 amino acids long. The germline V gene encodes CDR1 TSWWSYY and CDR2 QGS. CDR3 region: CALRSIRGWGVTDKLIF. The CDR3 nucleotides read TGTGCTCTTAGGTCAATTCGAGGGTGGGGGGTCACCGATAAACTCATCTTT.

Worth noting for this clone: A far larger clone is just one base off, so this is likely a read error. This sample includes further DNA sequences coding for the same CDR3. The V gene is TRDV1; the J gene was not called; the table assigns TRDD3, which was not confirmed against the DNA. Germline V lookup: CDR1 TSWWSYY, CDR2 QGS. The CDR3 length is 20 residues. In DNA form, the CDR3 reads TGTGCTCTTGGGGAAGGAGATACCTACGGGATACGACCGTACACCGATAAACTCATCTTC. Translation gives CALGEGDTYGIRPYTDKLIF.

As to this clone: A far larger clone is one nucleotide away, so this likely arose from a read error. The sample contains more than one DNA sequence encoding this CDR3. The V gene is TRDV1; the J gene was not called; the table's TRDD3 call for D was not verified on the DNA. Germline CDR1 is TSWWSYY and CDR2 is QGS. The CDR3 loop spans 18 amino acids. The CDR3 DNA reads as TGTGCTCTTGGGGTCCCCCTCGGGGGGATACGGTTCACCGATAAGCTCATCTTT. Translating it yields CALGVPLGGIRFTDKLIF.

This clone has a handful of counts. The mismatch at residue 16 between this DNA's translation and the TCRdb protein of a much larger clone likely reflects a read error; the protein shown is translated from the DNA. The J gene is TRDJ1, the V gene TRDV2; TRDD2 matches at 9 bases. The J gene, not given by TCRdb, was assigned here from a germline match of the nucleotide sequence. V shed 3 bases and J 3 bases; nucleotides not matched to a gene: 25. This CDR3 is built from 21 residues. Looked up from germline, CDR1 is GEAIGNYY and CDR2 is EKD. The CDR3 reads CACDPSYVSGGRQHDADKLIF. For the CDR3, the DNA is TGTGCCTGTGACCCTTCCTACGTAAGTGGGGGCCGTCAACATGACGCCGATAAACTCATCTTT.

There are a few counts of this clone. The translation of this DNA and the TCRdb protein of a much larger clone differ at residue 13, probably owing to a read error; the protein shown here is translated from the DNA. This sequence joins TRDV1 and TRDJ1; possible D gene TRDD3, 6 bases. No J segment appears in TCRdb, so it was assigned here by matching the sequence to germline. With 5 bases removed from V and 10 bases from J, the gap between germline ends came to 26 bases. CDR1 is TSWWSYY, CDR2 QGS, per germline. This CDR3 is built from 16 residues. CDR3 sequence reads: CALGNFPRYWVGGLIF. The CDR3 region has the DNA TGTGCTCTTGGGAACTTCCCGAGGTACTGGGTTGGGGGACTCATCTTT.

In the case of this clone: The protein recorded in TCRdb matches a much larger clone and deviates from this DNA's translation at residue 11, suggesting a read error; the protein here is obtained by translating the DNA. The CDR3 nucleotides are TGTGCCTGTGACACCCCAGGGCTGGGGGATCCGTACACCGATAAACTCATCTTT. Its translation is CACDTPGLGDPYTDKLIF. J is TRDJ1 and V is TRDV2; 9 nucleotides agree with TRDD3. TCRdb offers no J gene call, so here the DNA was matched to germline to obtain one. This CDR3 spans 18 amino acids. Per germline, CDR1 GEAIGNYY and CDR2 EKD. The trim removed 0 bases at V and 0 bases at J, leaving 10 bases unmatched.

This clone has only a few counts. A read error likely explains this, since a far larger clone differs by one base. Different DNA sequences within this sample yield the same CDR3. V gene assignment gives TRDV2, but the J gene was left uncalled; TRDD3 was called by the table and not checked on the DNA. The CDR3 sequence is 15 residues long. CDR1 and CDR2 (germline): GEAIGNYY, EKD. CDR3 protein: CACDTVGGSKDKLIF. The CDR3 DNA follows: TGTGCCTGTGACACCGTGGGGGGATCTAAAGATAAACTCATATTT.

Worth noting for this clone: A read error is the likely source, as a far larger clone sits one nucleotide away. CDR3 region: CACDLRTGGTDKLIF. For the CDR3, the DNA is TGTGCCTGTGACCTTCGTACTGGGGGCACTGATAAACTCATCTTT. This chain connects TRDV2 to TRDJ1; 8 nucleotides match TRDD3. Here the J gene was assigned by germline matching of the DNA, as TCRdb has none. This CDR3 is 15 amino acids long. Losses at the gene ends were 3 bases for V and 5 bases for J; bases not matched to a gene: 10. Germline CDR1 and CDR2: GEAIGNYY and EKD.

This clone has at least ten counts. Translating this DNA gives a protein that differs at residue 15 from the TCRdb one, which belongs to a much larger clone; a read error is likely, and the protein shown is this translation. This chain uses TRDV2 with TRDJ1; unclear D gene. Matching the DNA to germline supplied the J gene, which TCRdb does not give. The CDR3 sequence is 18 residues long. Germline values: CDR1 GEAIGNYY, CDR2 EKD. CDR3 nucleotide sequence: TGTGCCTGTGACACCCGGTCTAAGGTCCATCCGTACACCGATGAACTCATCTTT. This sequence encodes CACDTRSKVHPYTDELIF.

This clone appeared a few times. With a far larger clone one base away, a read error is the likely cause. Distinct nucleotide sequences in the sample also encode this CDR3. The rearrangement uses TRDV1 and TRDJ1; D is uncertain. Germline loops: CDR1 TSWWSYY, CDR2 QGS. Trimming removed 3 bases at V and 2 bases at J, with 4 bases between. The CDR3 length is 12 residues. In nucleotides, the CDR3 is TGTGCTCTTGGGGAGCGAACCGATAAACTCATCTTT. Residues: CALGERTDKLIF.